This T cell receptor (beta chain) came from a study of blood T cells in healthy people across ages. Study observations and caveats: Both naive CD4+ cell counts and diversity were greater in long-lived donors than in aged donors. Diversity estimated from one million T cells was considered an underestimate.

Looked up from germline, CDR1 is MDHEN and CDR2 is SYDVKM. The CDR3 extends over 16 amino acids. Trimming removed 5 bases from V and 5 bases from J, with 21 bases in between. Primers used in a second PCR of about 7 to 12 cycles were a sample-barcoded 5' primer and a J-beta primer mix. Every single cDNA molecule received a tag from a template-switch adaptor with 12 random nucleotides. TCRdb itself ran the 5' RACE reads through MiXCR, one entry per CDR3 protein. The data contain 1.5 million or so distinct CDR3 sequences, about 42% of them singletons. This clonotype was found once. The target antigen is unknown.

This chain joins TRBV28 and TRBJ1-2; D remains unclear. This sequence was found in a woman under 30 in good health. The sample comprised blood. The CDR3 region is CASSIVAGVLHYGYTF. The CDR3 DNA sequence: TGTGCCAGCAGTATCGTAGCAGGAGTGCTTCATTATGGCTACACCTTC.